The 16 T cell receptor beta chains listed next were all sequenced from one sample in a study of blood T cell repertoires in COVID-19. Libraries were prepared by immunoSEQ multiplex PCR; TCRdb keeps only in-frame clonotypes and omits some of them. In the table there are some 200,000 clones, approximately 89% of which are singletons. Sequenced material: peripheral blood. The origin of the receptors is a man aged 35-49 years with active or convalescent COVID-19.

This clone was picked up a small number of times. The rearrangement uses TRBV4-3 and TRBJ2-1; 8 positions agree with TRBD1. This CDR3 is built from 13 residues. Losses at the gene ends were 1 base for V and 8 bases for J; bases not matched to a gene: 1. Germline lookup yields CDR1 LGHNA and CDR2 YSLEER. CDR3: CASSQVQGDEQFF. The CDR3 nucleotides read TGCGCCAGCAGCCAAGTACAGGGGGATGAGCAGTTCTTC.

About this clone itself: Compared with germline, one end of the junction differs, possibly owing to a read error. The chain is built from TRBV14 and TRBJ2-1, with 7 bases lining up with TRBD1. The V gene's germline CDR1 is SGHDN and CDR2 FVKESK. The CDR3 runs to 17 residues. The CDR3, as DNA: TGTGCCAGCAGCCAGGGGCCGGGACAGAGCTCCCACAATGAGCAGTTCTTC. This gives the protein CASSQGPGQSSHNEQFF.

The gene calls are TRBV25-1 and TRBJ1-2; 7 bases are a match to TRBD1. The CDR3 sequence is 16 residues long. Trimming at V came to 3 bases and at J to 5 bases, leaving 12 bases not matched to a gene. CDR1 and CDR2 (germline): MGHDK, SYGVNS. For the CDR3, the DNA is TGTGCCAGCAGTGATGCGGTTAAGGGGGCACGATATGGCTACACCTTC. Its translation is CASSDAVKGARYGYTF.

The chain is built from TRBV28 and TRBJ2-7; tentative D call: TRBD1 (5 bases). The CDR3 sequence is 13 residues long. With 3 bases removed from V and 7 bases from J, the gap between germline ends came to 13 bases. Germline V gene lookup returns CDR1 MDHEN and CDR2 SYDVKM. CDR3 amino acids: CASSFSTGGEQYF. Written as DNA, the CDR3 is TGTGCCAGCAGTTTTTCTACAGGCGGAGAGCAGTACTTC.

V and J are TRBV13 and TRBJ2-1; 10 bases align to TRBD1. V lost 3 bases to trimming and J lost 6 bases; unmatched junction nucleotides: 5. The CDR3 spans 15 residues. Per the germline V gene, CDR1 is PRHDT and CDR2 is FYEKMQ (reference sequence). DNA for the CDR3: TGTGCCAGCAGCTTGGCGAGGACAGGGGGCAATGAGCAGTTCTTC. Amino acid sequence: CASSLARTGGNEQFF.

The V gene is TRBV5-1, the J gene TRBJ1-2, with a weak D call TRBD1 (5 bases). Germline values: CDR1 SGHRS, CDR2 YFSETQ. V shed 0 bases and J shed 4 bases, with 13 bases lying between them. The CDR3 sequence is 15 residues long. The CDR3 DNA is TGCGCCAGCAGCTTGGGAGTGGAAGGGGCCTATGGCTACACCTTC. Translated, it gives CASSLGVEGAYGYTF.

This chain joins TRBV7-9 and TRBJ1-4, with D possibly matching TRBD1 (6 bases). This CDR3 contains 13 residues. The V gene's germline CDR1 is SEHNR and CDR2 FQNEAQ (reference sequence). With 4 bases removed from V and 8 bases from J, the gap between germline ends came to 11 bases. In nucleotides, the CDR3 is TGTGCCAGCAGCTCTTCAGGGGAAGAAAAACTGTTTTTT. This translates into CASSSSGEEKLFF.

The V call is TRBV10-3, the J call TRBJ1-2; D ambiguous. Germline lookup yields CDR1 ENHRY and CDR2 SYGVKD. The length of the CDR3 is 14 residues. V dropped 2 bases and J dropped 7 bases, with 14 bases sitting between them. This chain's CDR3 is CAISESQVFGGYTF. CDR3 coding DNA: TGTGCCATCAGTGAGAGCCAGGTCTTTGGTGGCTACACCTTC.

This clone was detected once. V gene TRBV30 combines with J gene TRBJ1-3, with 8 bases aligning to TRBD1. Germline CDR1 GTSNPN, CDR2 SVGIG (reference sequence). CDR3 length: 14 residues. The J segment lost 4 bases and the V segment lost 2 bases, leaving 4 bases of the junction unmatched. CDR3 nucleotides: TGTGCCTGGAGTATCAGGGGGCGAGGAAACACCATATATTTT. It encodes CAWSIRGRGNTIYF.

The V and J genes are TRBV28 and TRBJ1-2; 7 bases are shared with TRBD1. In germline, CDR1 is MDHEN, CDR2 SYDVKM. With 8 bases clipped from V and 5 bases from J, the junction kept 11 bases outside the gene matches. This CDR3 region has 14 residues. The CDR3 is CASRPGGQVYGYTF. CDR3 DNA sequence: TGTGCCAGCCGTCCCGGTGGACAGGTATATGGCTACACCTTC.

The gene calls are TRBV2 and TRBJ1-6; 9 nucleotides line up with TRBD1. From germline, CDR1 is SNHLY and CDR2 FYNNEI. Losses at the gene ends were 8 bases for V and 9 bases for J; bases not matched to a gene: 8. This CDR3 is built from 14 residues. The CDR3 DNA is TGTGCCAGCTATACGGGACAGGGTAGTTCACCCCTCCACTTT. It specifies CASYTGQGSSPLHF.

Only one count was recorded for this clone. This sequence joins TRBV4-1 and TRBJ1-2, with D possibly TRBD1 on 5 matching bases. The ends were cut back, 4 bases at V and 0 bases at J, with 9 bases in the middle. The length of the CDR3 is 14 residues. Germline V lookup: CDR1 MGHRA, CDR2 YSYEKL. The CDR3 loop reads CASSPVTANYGYTF. As DNA, the CDR3 is TGCGCCAGCAGCCCGGTGACAGCTAACTATGGCTACACCTTC.

The rearrangement links TRBV28 to TRBJ1-4, with D possibly being TRBD1 (5 bases). The length of the CDR3 is 14 residues. The V and J ends lost 7 bases and 11 bases respectively, with 20 bases between them. CDR1 and CDR2 (germline): MDHEN, SYDVKM. The CDR3 here is CASTMSGPAGKLFF. CDR3 sequence (DNA): TGTGCCAGCACTATGTCGGGGCCGGCGGGGAAACTGTTTTTT.

The chain employs TRBV2 and TRBJ1-5, with TRBD1 matching over 8 bases. Germline assignment: CDR1 SNHLY and CDR2 FYNNEI. J was trimmed by 5 bases and V by 7 bases; bases with no gene match: 7. The CDR3 is 14 residues long. This chain's CDR3 is CASKKDRVDQPQHF. In DNA form, the CDR3 reads TGTGCCAGCAAAAAGGACAGGGTCGATCAGCCCCAGCATTTT.

This sequence joins TRBV7-2 and TRBJ1-1; D not resolved. Germline lookup yields CDR1 SGHTA and CDR2 FQGNSA. The CDR3 covers 14 residues. V dropped 1 base and J dropped 2 bases, with 8 bases sitting between them. CDR3 region: CASSLVEKNTEAFF. The CDR3 region has the DNA TGTGCCAGCAGCTTAGTAGAGAAAAACACTGAAGCTTTCTTT. The full variable domain, rest sourced from reference TRBV7-2 and TRBJ1-1, is GAGVSQSPSNKVTEKGKDVELRCDPISGHTALYWYRQSLGQGLEFLIYFQGNSAPDKSGLPSDRFSAERTGGSVSTLTIQRTQQEDSAVYLCASSLVEKNTEAFFGQGTRLTVV.

The chain uses TRBV14 and TRBJ1-1; D ambiguous. Germline assignment: CDR1 SGHDN and CDR2 FVKESK. CDR3 length: 13 amino acids. V was cut by 0 bases and J by 5 bases, with 7 bases left in between. CDR3 in amino acids: CASSQERRTEAFF. DNA for the CDR3: TGTGCCAGCAGCCAAGAACGGAGGACTGAAGCTTTCTTT.